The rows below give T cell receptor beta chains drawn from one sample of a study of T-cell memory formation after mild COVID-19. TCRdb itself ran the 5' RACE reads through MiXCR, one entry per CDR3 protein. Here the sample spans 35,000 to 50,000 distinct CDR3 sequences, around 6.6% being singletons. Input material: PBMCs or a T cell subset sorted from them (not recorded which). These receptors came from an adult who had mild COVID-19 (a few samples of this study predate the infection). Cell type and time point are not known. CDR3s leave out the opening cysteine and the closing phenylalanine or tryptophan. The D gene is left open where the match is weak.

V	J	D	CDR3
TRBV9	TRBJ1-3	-	ASSVEQFGNTIY
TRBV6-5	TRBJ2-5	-	ASSYSRGGGETQY
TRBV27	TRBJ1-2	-	ASSFYRSTPGGYT
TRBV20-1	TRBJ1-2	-	SATPDNYGYT
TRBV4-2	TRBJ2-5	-	ASSQTANQETQY
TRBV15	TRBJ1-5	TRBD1	ATSRDKGATGASNQPQH
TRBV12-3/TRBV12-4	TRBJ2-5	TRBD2	ASSSSGEIKETQY
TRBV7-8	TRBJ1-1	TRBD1	ASSLAPRGYTEAF
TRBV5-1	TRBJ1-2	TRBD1	ASSLTGDYGYT
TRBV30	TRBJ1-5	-	AWSTDRALRGNQPQH
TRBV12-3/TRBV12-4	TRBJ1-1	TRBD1	ASSSGTGWNTEAF
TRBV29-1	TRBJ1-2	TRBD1	SVAGGAYGYT
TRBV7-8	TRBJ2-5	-	ASSLARVYQETQY
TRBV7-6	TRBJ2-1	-	ASSPAREYSNEQF
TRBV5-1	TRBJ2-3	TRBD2	ASSPGLSTDTQY